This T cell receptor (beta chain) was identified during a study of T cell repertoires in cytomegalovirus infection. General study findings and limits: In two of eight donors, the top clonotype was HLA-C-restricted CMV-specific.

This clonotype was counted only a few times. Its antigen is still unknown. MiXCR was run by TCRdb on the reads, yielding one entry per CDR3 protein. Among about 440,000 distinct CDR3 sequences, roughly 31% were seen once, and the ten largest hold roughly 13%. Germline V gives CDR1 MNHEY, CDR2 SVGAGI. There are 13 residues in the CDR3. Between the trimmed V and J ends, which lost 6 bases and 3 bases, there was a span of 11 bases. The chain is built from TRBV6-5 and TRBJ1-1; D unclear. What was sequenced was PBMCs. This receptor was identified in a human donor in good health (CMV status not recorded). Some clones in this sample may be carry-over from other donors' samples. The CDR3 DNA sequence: TGTGCCAGCAGCGGTACACGGGACACTGAAGCTTTCTTT. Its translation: CASSGTRDTEAFF.